Below, 27 T cell receptor beta chains from the same sample are listed, as sequenced in a study of long-term antiretroviral therapy in people with HIV. immunoSEQ v3.0 was run at survey level. The assay was immunoSEQ multiplex PCR, and TCRdb's table has in-frame clones only and misses some. Of about 21,000 clones in the sample, 84% are singletons; the top ten hold 3% to 4%. This material consisted of unsorted PBMCs, taken 1.9 years after starting antiretroviral therapy. The receptors originated from a woman between 50 and 59 years old with HIV.

V usage is TRBV4-3 and J usage is TRBJ1-1, with D unresolved. The CDR3 totals 15 residues. V was shortened by 4 bases and J by 2 bases, with 14 bases between the two germline ends. From germline, CDR1 is LGHNA and CDR2 YSLEER. The CDR3: CASSPSGSYNTEAFF. Here the CDR3 DNA reads TGCGCCAGCAGCCCCTCCGGGTCTTATAACACTGAAGCTTTCTTT.

The rearrangement joins TRBV2 to TRBJ1-6; 8 bases map to TRBD1. V was clipped by 6 bases and J by 7 bases; unmatched bases: 2. The CDR3 sequence is 13 residues long. In germline, CDR1 is SNHLY, CDR2 FYNNEI. The CDR3 here is CASRDRENSPLHF. DNA for the CDR3: TGTGCCAGCAGGGACAGGGAGAATTCACCCCTCCACTTT.

J is TRBJ2-6 and V is TRBV19, with a weak D call TRBD1 (5 bases). The V end lost 5 bases, the J end lost 2 bases, and 19 bases lay between the germline ends. Germline CDR1 reads LNHDA; CDR2 reads SQIVND (reference sequence). The length of the CDR3 is 18 residues. As DNA, the CDR3 is TGTGCCAGTAGTCCGGACCCTCGACAGTTTACTGGGGCCAACGTCCTGACTTTC. Protein sequence: CASSPDPRQFTGANVLTF.

The V and J genes are TRBV6-1 and TRBJ1-1, with D perhaps TRBD1 (5 bases). The CDR3 extends over 13 amino acids. Trimming pared 5 bases from V and 4 bases from J, leaving 11 bases between. Germline CDR1 is MNHNS and CDR2 is SASEGT. In DNA form, the CDR3 reads TGTGCCAGCAGTCCCCTAAGGGGCACTGAAGCTTTCTTT. This codes for CASSPLRGTEAFF.

This chain joins TRBV5-6 and TRBJ1-1; tentatively, D is TRBD1 (6 bases). Trimming took off 0 bases at V and 3 bases at J, with 12 bases between the two ends. The CDR3 spans 15 residues. Germline CDR1 reads SGHDT; CDR2 reads YYEEEE. The CDR3 sequence: CASSLGTQGYTEAFF. CDR3 nucleotides: TGTGCCAGCAGCTTGGGGACACAGGGCTACACTGAAGCTTTCTTT.

The chain recombines TRBV28 with TRBJ2-3; TRBD2 matches at 10 bases. The CDR3 is made up of 14 amino acids. Trimming took 6 bases from V and 3 from J; bases not matched to a gene: 3. Germline assignment: CDR1 MDHEN and CDR2 SYDVKM. The CDR3 DNA is TGTGCCAGCAGGCCTAGCGGGGGTACAGATACGCAGTATTTT. Encoded protein: CASRPSGGTDTQYF.

The chain combines TRBV7-6 with TRBJ1-1, with 9 bases lining up with TRBD1. V lost 5 bases to trimming and J lost 4 bases; unmatched junction nucleotides: 8. The CDR3 contains 15 residues. The germline V gene encodes CDR1 SGHVS and CDR2 FNYEAQ. CDR3 loop: CASSPRTGVITEAFF. DNA for the CDR3: TGTGCCAGCAGCCCGAGGACAGGGGTAATCACTGAAGCTTTCTTT.

This chain connects TRBV28 to TRBJ2-7; weak D call: TRBD2 (8 bases). The CDR3 runs 13 residues. Trimming stripped 10 bases from V and 4 bases from J, with 17 bases between. The germline V gene encodes CDR1 MDHEN and CDR2 SYDVKM. CDR3 in amino acids: CATREGARYEQYF. The CDR3 nucleotides are TGTGCCACCCGGGAGGGGGCGAGGTACGAGCAGTACTTC.

The chain has TRBV5-4 and TRBJ1-1; 8 nucleotides line up with TRBD1. CDR1 is SGHNT, CDR2 YYREEE, per germline (reference sequence). The V and J ends lost 4 bases and 7 bases, in that order; junction bases with no gene match: 6. This CDR3 has 13 amino acids. In DNA form, the CDR3 reads TGTGCCAGCAGCAAGGACAGGGAGGGTGAAGCTTTCTTT. Amino acid sequence: CASSKDREGEAFF.

V gene TRBV21-1 combines with J gene TRBJ1-2; TRBD1 reflects the table's D call only, with no check against the DNA. TRBV21-1 is a recognized pseudogene. This CDR3 has 21 amino acids. The CDR3, as DNA: TGTGCCAGCAGCTACAGAACCAGGGCGCGACAGTGGACAGGGAATGGGGGTGGCTACACCTTC. It encodes CASSYRTRARQWTGNGGGYTF.

The V call is TRBV7-2, the J call TRBJ2-2, with 8 bases aligning to TRBD2. V was clipped by 5 bases and J by 5 bases; unmatched bases: 10. The length of the CDR3 is 16 residues. CDR1 is SGHTA and CDR2 is FQGNSA in the germline V gene. This chain's CDR3 is CASSRIRTSQTGELFF. CDR3 in DNA: TGTGCCAGCAGCCGGATTCGGACTAGCCAAACCGGGGAGCTGTTTTTT.

The chain carries TRBV12-5 and TRBJ1-1; D is possibly TRBD1 (5 bases). This CDR3 region has 12 residues. V lost 3 bases and J lost 6, with 8 bases in between. Germline V lookup: CDR1 LGHNT, CDR2 FRNRAP. CDR3 nucleotide sequence: TGTGCTAGTGGTTTCGGGGGTCCTGAAGCTTTCTTT. This encodes CASGFGGPEAFF. Supplemented by reference TRBV12-5 and TRBJ1-1, the full variable domain reads DARVTQTPRHKVTEMGQEVTMRCQPILGHNTVFWYRQTMMQGLELLAYFRNRAPLDDSGMPKDRFSAEMPDATLATLKIQPSEPRDSAVYFCASGFGGPEAFFGQGTRLTVV.

The rearrangement joins TRBV5-8 to TRBJ2-2, with 7 bases identical to TRBD1. The germline gives CDR1 SGHTS, CDR2 YDEGEE. This CDR3 comprises 15 residues. V shed 8 bases, J shed 0 bases, and the junction held 7 bases outside the gene matches. CDR3 nucleotide sequence: TGTGCCAGAAAAAGGACAGGAACGAACACCGGGGAGCTGTTTTTT. Amino acid sequence: CARKRTGTNTGELFF.

The rearrangement links TRBV30 to TRBJ1-1; D gene uncertain. The CDR3 consists of 10 residues. The germline V and J ends were trimmed by 3 bases and 1 base, with 0 bases remaining between them. Germline V lookup: CDR1 GTSNPN, CDR2 SVGIG (reference sequence). The CDR3 region has the DNA TGTGCCTGGAGGAACACTGAAGCTTTCTTT. Residues: CAWRNTEAFF. Variable domain in full (rest from reference TRBV30 and TRBJ1-1): SQTIHQWPATLVQPVGSPLSLECTVEGTSNPNLYWYRQAAGRGLQLLFYSVGIGQISSEVPQNLSASRPQDRQFILSSKKLLLSDSGFYLCAWRNTEAFFGQGTRLTVV.

CDR3 in DNA: TGTGCCAGCACGCTTGGCGGCGAGGGGGGCATTCAGTACTTC. This translates into CASTLGGEGGIQYF. The chain links TRBV9 to TRBJ2-4; D assignment may be TRBD1 or TRBD2 (6 bases each). Germline V gives CDR1 SGDLS, CDR2 YYNGEE. The CDR3 spans 14 residues. V was trimmed by 6 bases and J by 9 bases, leaving 19 bases between them.

This chain links TRBV30 with TRBJ2-1; D is possibly TRBD2 (6 bases). The length of the CDR3 is 10 residues. The germline CDR1 and CDR2 sequences are GTSNPN and SVGIG (reference sequence). Trimming cost V 3 bases and J 13 bases, with 10 bases left between them. CDR3: CAWSGGLQFF. CDR3 bases: TGTGCCTGGAGCGGGGGACTCCAGTTCTTC.

This chain connects TRBV14 to TRBJ2-7; TRBD1 aligns across 8 bases. The CDR3 is 15 amino acids. Germline V gene sequence: CDR1 SGHDN, CDR2 FVKESK. After removal of 4 bases from V and 2 bases from J, the junction contained 7 bases not matched to a gene. DNA for the CDR3: TGTGCCAGCAGCCCCACCGGGACAGGAGCCTACGAGCAGTACTTC. Its translation: CASSPTGTGAYEQYF.

V is TRBV7-2 and J is TRBJ2-7; D may be TRBD1 (6 bases). The CDR3 covers 14 residues. Germline CDR1 and CDR2: SGHTA and FQGNSA. Trimming cost V 5 bases and J 3 bases, with 14 bases left between them. As DNA, the CDR3 is TGTGCCAGCAGCCCTCGGCCAGGGGTCTACGAGCAGTACTTC. It is translated as CASSPRPGVYEQYF.

This rearrangement joins TRBV28 to TRBJ1-3, with D perhaps TRBD1 (5 bases). CDR1 MDHEN and CDR2 SYDVKM come from the germline V gene. Trimming took 2 bases from V and 2 from J, leaving 10 bases between them. CDR3 length: 15 residues. CDR3 nucleotides: TGTGCCAGCAGTTTACCCGGGACCACTGGAAACACCATATATTTT. It is translated as CASSLPGTTGNTIYF.

The rearrangement links TRBV2 to TRBJ2-7; unclear D gene. V lost 3 bases and J lost 0, with 9 bases in between. Germline CDR1 and CDR2: SNHLY and FYNNEI. The CDR3 length is 14 residues. The chain's CDR3 is CASSDSQLSYEQYF. CDR3 nucleotides: TGTGCCAGCAGTGATTCGCAACTCTCCTACGAGCAGTACTTC.

This clone has just one count. The rearrangement joins TRBV9 to TRBJ2-6, with D perhaps being TRBD1 or TRBD2 (6 bases each). The V and J ends lost 3 bases and 0 bases respectively, with 19 bases between them. CDR3 length: 19 amino acids. Germline V gives CDR1 SGDLS, CDR2 YYNGEE. CDR3 sequence (DNA): TGTGCCAGCAGCGCCCAATACAGGGAGGAGCTCTCTGGGGCCAACGTCCTGACTTTC. This sequence encodes CASSAQYREELSGANVLTF.

The chain employs TRBV5-1 and TRBJ1-1; D is unresolved. This CDR3 contains 13 residues. The V gene lost 4 bases and the J gene lost 1 base, with 8 bases spanning the gap. Germline assignment: CDR1 SGHRS and CDR2 YFSETQ. The CDR3 bases are TGCGCCAGCAGCCCGTGGGGGAACACTGAAGCTTTCTTT. It yields the protein CASSPWGNTEAFF.

The chain uses TRBV19 and TRBJ1-1, with TRBD1 identical over 8 bases. The CDR3 is made up of 16 amino acids. Looked up from germline, CDR1 is LNHDA and CDR2 is SQIVND (reference sequence). Trimming cost V 1 base and J 5 bases; bases outside gene matches: 9. DNA for the CDR3: TGTGCCAGTAGTATAGCACAGGGGGTAAGGCGGACTGAAGCTTTCTTT. It encodes CASSIAQGVRRTEAFF.

The chain is built from TRBV5-1 and TRBJ2-3; 10 nucleotides line up with TRBD2. The length of the CDR3 is 17 residues. V was pared by 0 bases and J by 0 bases, with 4 bases of the junction left unmatched. Germline V gives CDR1 SGHRS, CDR2 YFSETQ. CDR3 DNA: TGCGCCAGCAGCTTGGCGCCAGCGGGGGGGAGCACAGATACGCAGTATTTT. It specifies CASSLAPAGGSTDTQYF.

V is TRBV7-2 and J is TRBJ1-6, with no clear D. This CDR3 is built from 13 residues. Germline assignment: CDR1 SGHTA and CDR2 FQGNSA. The germline V and J ends were trimmed by 3 bases and 7 bases, with 7 bases remaining between them. CDR3 sequence: CASSLVPNSPLHF. CDR3 DNA: TGTGCCAGCAGCTTGGTGCCAAATTCACCCCTCCACTTT.

This clone was seen more than once but under ten times. The V call is TRBV28, the J call TRBJ2-7; D possibly uses TRBD1 or TRBD2 (5 bases each). The CDR3 covers 14 residues. V was trimmed by 8 bases and J by 3 bases, leaving 17 bases between them. Germline lookup yields CDR1 MDHEN and CDR2 SYDVKM. The CDR3 sequence is CASLTRDRGYEQYF. The CDR3 DNA follows: TGTGCCAGCCTAACGAGGGATAGGGGCTACGAGCAGTACTTC. The full variable domain, completed using reference TRBV28 and TRBJ2-7, is DVKVTQSSRYLVKRTGEKVFLECVQDMDHENMFWYRQDPGLGLRLIYFSYDVKMKEKGDIPEGYSVSREKKERFSLILESASTNQTSMYLCASLTRDRGYEQYFGPGTRLTVT.

V usage is TRBV5-4 and J usage is TRBJ2-7; 10 bases map to TRBD2. In germline, CDR1 is SGHNT, CDR2 YYREEE (reference sequence). This CDR3 comprises 14 residues. The trim removed 4 bases at V and 2 bases at J, leaving 3 bases unmatched. CDR3 DNA sequence: TGTGCCAGCAGCCTTAGCGGGGGGCCCTACGAGCAGTACTTC. Protein product: CASSLSGGPYEQYF.